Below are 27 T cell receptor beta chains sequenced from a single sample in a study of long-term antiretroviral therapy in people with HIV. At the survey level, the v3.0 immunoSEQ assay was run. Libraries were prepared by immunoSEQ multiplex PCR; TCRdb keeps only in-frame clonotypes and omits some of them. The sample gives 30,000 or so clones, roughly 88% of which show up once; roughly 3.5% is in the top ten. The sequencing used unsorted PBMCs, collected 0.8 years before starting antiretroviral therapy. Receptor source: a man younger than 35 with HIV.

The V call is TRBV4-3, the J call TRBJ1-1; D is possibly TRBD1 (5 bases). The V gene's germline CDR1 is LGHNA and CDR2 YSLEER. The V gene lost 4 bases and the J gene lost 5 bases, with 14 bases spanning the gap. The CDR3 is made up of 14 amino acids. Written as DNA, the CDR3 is TGCGCCAGCAGCCTAGACACCGAGGGGACTGAAGCTTTCTTT. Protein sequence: CASSLDTEGTEAFF.

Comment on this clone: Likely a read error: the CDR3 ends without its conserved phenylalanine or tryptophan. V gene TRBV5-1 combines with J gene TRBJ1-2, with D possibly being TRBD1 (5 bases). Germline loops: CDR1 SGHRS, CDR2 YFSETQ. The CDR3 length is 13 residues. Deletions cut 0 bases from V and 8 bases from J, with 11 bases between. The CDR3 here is CASSLEGDQGYTL. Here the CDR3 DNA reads TGCGCCAGCAGCTTGGAAGGGGACCAAGGCTACACCCTC.

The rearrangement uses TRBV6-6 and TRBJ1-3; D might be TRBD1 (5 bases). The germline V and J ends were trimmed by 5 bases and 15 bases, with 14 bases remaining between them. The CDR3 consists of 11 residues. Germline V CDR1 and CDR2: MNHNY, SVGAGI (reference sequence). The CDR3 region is CASSLEGREYF. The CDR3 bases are TGTGCCAGCAGTCTCGAGGGCAGGGAATATTTT.

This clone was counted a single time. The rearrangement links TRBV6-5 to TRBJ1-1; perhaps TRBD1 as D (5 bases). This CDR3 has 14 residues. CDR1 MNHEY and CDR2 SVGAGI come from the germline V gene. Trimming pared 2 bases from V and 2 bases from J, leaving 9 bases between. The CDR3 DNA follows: TGTGCCAGCAGTTACGACAGTACTAACACTGAAGCTTTCTTT. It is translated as CASSYDSTNTEAFF.

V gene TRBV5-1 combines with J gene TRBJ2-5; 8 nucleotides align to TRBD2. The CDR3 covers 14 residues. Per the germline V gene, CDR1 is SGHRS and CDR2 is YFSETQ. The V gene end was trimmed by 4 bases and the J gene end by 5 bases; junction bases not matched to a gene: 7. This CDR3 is CASSAQRELETQYF. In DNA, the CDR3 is TGCGCCAGCAGCGCCCAGCGGGAGTTGGAGACCCAGTACTTC.

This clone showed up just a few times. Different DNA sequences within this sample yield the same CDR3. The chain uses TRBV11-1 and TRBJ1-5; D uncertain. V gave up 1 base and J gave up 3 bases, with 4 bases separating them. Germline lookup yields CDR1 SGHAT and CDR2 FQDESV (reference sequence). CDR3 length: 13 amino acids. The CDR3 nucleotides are TGTGCCAGCAGCTTAGGTCTCAATCAGCCCCAGCATTTT. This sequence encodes CASSLGLNQPQHF.

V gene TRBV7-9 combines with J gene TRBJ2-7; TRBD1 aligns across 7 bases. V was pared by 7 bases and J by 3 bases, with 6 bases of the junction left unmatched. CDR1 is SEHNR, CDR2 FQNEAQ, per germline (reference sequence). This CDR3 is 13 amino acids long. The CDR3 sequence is CASTTGQFYEQYF. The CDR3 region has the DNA TGTGCCAGCACCACGGGACAGTTCTACGAGCAGTACTTC.

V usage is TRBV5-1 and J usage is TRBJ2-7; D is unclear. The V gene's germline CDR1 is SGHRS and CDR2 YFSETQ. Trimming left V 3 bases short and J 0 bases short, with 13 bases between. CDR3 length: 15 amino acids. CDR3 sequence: CASSSSYLNSYEQYF. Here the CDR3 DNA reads TGCGCCAGCAGCTCCAGTTACCTTAACTCCTACGAGCAGTACTTC.

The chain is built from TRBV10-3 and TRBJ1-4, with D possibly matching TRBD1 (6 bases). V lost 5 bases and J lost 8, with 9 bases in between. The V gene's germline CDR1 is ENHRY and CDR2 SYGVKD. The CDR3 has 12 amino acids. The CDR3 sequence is CAISPGQEKLFF. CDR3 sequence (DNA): TGTGCCATCAGTCCTGGACAGGAAAAACTGTTTTTT.

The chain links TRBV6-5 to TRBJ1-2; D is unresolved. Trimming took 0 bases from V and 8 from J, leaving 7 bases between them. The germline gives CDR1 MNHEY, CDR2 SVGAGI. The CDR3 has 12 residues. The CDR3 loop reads CASSYSRAGYTF. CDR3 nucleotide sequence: TGTGCCAGCAGTTACTCCCGGGCCGGCTACACCTTC.

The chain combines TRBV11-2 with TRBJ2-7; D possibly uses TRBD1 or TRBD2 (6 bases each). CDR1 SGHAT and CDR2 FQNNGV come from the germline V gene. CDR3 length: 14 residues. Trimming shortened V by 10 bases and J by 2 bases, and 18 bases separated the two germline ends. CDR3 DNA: TGTGCCACGCGGGACAACAGGCGTACCTACGAGCAGTACTTC. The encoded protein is CATRDNRRTYEQYF.

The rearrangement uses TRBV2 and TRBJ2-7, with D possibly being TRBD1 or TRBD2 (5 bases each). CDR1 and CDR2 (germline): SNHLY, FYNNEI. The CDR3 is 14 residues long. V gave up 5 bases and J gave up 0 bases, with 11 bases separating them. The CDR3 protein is CASSWGSRSYEQYF. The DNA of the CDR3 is TGTGCCAGCAGTTGGGGGAGCCGCTCCTACGAGCAGTACTTC.

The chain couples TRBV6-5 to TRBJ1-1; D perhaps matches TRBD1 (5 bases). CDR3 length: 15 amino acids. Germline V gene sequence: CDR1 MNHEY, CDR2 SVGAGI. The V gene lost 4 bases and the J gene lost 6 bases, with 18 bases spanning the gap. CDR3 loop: CASSSGGTNKAEAFF. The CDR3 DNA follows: TGTGCCAGCAGTTCCGGGGGGACTAATAAGGCTGAAGCTTTCTTT.

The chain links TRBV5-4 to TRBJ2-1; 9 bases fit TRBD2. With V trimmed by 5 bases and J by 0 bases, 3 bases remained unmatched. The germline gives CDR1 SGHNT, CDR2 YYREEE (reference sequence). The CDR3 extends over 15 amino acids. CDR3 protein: CASRRSGSSYNEQFF. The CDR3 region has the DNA TGTGCCAGCAGGCGTAGCGGGAGCTCCTACAATGAGCAGTTCTTC.

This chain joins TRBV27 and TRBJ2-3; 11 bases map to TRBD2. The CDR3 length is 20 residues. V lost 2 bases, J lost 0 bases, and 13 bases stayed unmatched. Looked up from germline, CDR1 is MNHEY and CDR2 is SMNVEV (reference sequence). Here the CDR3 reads CASSLVFGLAGGSSTDTQYF. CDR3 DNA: TGTGCCAGCAGTTTAGTTTTCGGTCTAGCGGGGGGCTCTAGCACAGATACGCAGTATTTT.

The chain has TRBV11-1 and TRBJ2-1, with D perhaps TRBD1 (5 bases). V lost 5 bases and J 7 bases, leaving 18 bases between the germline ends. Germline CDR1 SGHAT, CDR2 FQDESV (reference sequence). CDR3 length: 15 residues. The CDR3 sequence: CASSLGQGSRNEQFF. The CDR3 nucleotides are TGTGCCAGCAGCCTAGGGCAGGGAAGTAGGAATGAGCAGTTCTTC.

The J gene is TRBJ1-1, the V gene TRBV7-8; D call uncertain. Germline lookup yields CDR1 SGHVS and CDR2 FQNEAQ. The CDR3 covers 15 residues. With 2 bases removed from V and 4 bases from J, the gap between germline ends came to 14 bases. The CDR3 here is CASSLLEREGTEAFF. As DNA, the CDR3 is TGTGCCAGCAGCTTATTGGAGAGGGAGGGCACTGAAGCTTTCTTT.

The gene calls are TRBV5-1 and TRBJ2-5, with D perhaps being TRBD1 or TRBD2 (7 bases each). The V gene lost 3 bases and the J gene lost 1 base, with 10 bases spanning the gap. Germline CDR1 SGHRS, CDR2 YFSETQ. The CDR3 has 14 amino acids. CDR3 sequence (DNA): TGCGCCAGCAGCTCAGGGGGGGGCCAAGAGACCCAGTACTTC. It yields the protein CASSSGGGQETQYF.

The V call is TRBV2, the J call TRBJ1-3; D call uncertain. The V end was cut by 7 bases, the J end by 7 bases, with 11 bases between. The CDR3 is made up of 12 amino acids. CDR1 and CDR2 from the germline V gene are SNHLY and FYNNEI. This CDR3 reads CASMVRTNTIYF. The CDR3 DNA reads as TGTGCCAGCATGGTCAGGACCAACACCATATATTTT. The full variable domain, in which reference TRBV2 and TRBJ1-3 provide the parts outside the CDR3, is EPEVTQTPSHQVTQMGQEVILRCVPISNHLYFYWYRQILGQKVEFLVSFYNNEISEKSEIFDDQFSVERPDGSNFTLKIRSTKLEDSAMYFCASMVRTNTIYFGEGSWLTVV.

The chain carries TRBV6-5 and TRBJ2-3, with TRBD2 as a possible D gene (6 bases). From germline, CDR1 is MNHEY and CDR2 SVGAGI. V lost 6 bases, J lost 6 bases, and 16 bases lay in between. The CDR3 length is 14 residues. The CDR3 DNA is TGTGCCAGCAGCACCGGGAGCGGTCTGGATACGCAGTATTTT. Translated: CASSTGSGLDTQYF.

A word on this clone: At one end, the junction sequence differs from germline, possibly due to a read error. Written as DNA, the CDR3 is TGTGCCAGCAGTTTACCTCCTTTT. Its protein is CASSLPPF. This chain connects TRBV27 to TRBJ2-3; D unclear. CDR1 MNHEY and CDR2 SMNVEV come from the germline V gene (reference sequence). The CDR3 totals 8 residues.

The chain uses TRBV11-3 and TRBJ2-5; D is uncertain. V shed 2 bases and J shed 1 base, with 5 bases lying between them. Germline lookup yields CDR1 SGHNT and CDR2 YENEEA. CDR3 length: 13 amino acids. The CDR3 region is CASSLNSQETQYF. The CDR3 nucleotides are TGTGCCAGCAGCTTAAACAGCCAAGAGACCCAGTACTTC.

CDR3 sequence: CASSRQISRGQYF. The CDR3 bases are TGTGCCAGCAGCCGGCAAATTTCGCGGGGTCAGTACTTC. The chain combines TRBV4-2 with TRBJ2-4, with D maybe TRBD2 (6 bases). V was shortened by 4 bases and J by 12 bases, with 16 bases between the two germline ends. The germline V gene has CDR1 LGHNA and CDR2 YNFKEQ. The CDR3 is 13 residues long.

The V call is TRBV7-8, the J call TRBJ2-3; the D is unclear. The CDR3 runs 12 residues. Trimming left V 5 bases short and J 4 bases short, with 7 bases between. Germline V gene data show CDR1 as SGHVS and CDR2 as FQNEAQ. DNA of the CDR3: TGTGCCAGCAGCAACCCCCCAGATACGCAGTATTTT. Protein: CASSNPPDTQYF.

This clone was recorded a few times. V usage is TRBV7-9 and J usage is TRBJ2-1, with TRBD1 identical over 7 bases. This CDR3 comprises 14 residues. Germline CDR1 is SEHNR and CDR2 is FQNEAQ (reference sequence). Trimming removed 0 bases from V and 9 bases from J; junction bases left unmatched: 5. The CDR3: CASSLAYRGTEQFF. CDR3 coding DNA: TGTGCCAGCAGCTTAGCCTACAGGGGAACTGAGCAGTTCTTC.

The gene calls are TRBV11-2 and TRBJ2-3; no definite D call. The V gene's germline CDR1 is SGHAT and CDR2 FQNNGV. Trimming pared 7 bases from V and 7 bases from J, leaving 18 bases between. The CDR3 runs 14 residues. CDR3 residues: CASTNLSPLHTQYF. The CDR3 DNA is TGTGCCAGCACCAATCTCTCGCCTCTTCATACGCAGTATTTT.

The CDR3 is CAWLTSGRPPDTQYF. The CDR3 DNA is TGTGCCTGGCTAACTAGCGGGAGGCCTCCAGATACGCAGTATTTT. The chain links TRBV30 to TRBJ2-3, with 12 bases lining up with TRBD2. V lost 5 bases and J lost 4; bases outside the gene matches: 7. There are 15 residues in the CDR3. Looked up from germline, CDR1 is GTSNPN and CDR2 is SVGIG (reference sequence). Combining the CDR3 with reference TRBV30 and TRBJ2-3 gives the whole variable domain SQTIHQWPATLVQPVGSPLSLECTVEGTSNPNLYWYRQAAGRGLQLLFYSVGIGQISSEVPQNLSASRPQDRQFILSSKKLLLSDSGFYLCAWLTSGRPPDTQYFGPGTRLTVL.